Below are 14 T cell receptor beta chains sequenced from a single sample in a study of T cell repertoires and HLA-DP antigens (dated by TCRdb to the late 2010s). Libraries were made using the immunoSEQ multiplex PCR assay. TCRdb obtained this table from immuneACCESS and retained in-frame rearrangements with V and J assigned. These tables miss some clones; where compared with another copy, unresolved V genes account for less than half of the shortfall, and the remainder is unexplained. For this sample the table gives about 73,000 clones, of which 80% were detected only once. Jointly, the top ten make up about 1.4% of the sample. The antigens of these receptors remain unknown. What was sequenced was CD4+ T cells from PBMCs. All receptors come from a man aged 55 to 70 in good health and CMV-seronegative.

The chain recombines TRBV5-1 with TRBJ2-1; maybe TRBD1 (5 bases). The CDR3 contains 12 residues. CDR1 and CDR2 (germline): SGHRS, YFSETQ. V lost 4 bases and J lost 12, with 14 bases in between. The CDR3 nucleotides are TGCGCCAGCAGCACCGACAGACTTGGGCAGTTCTTC. It yields the protein CASSTDRLGQFF.

This clone was seen ten or more times. This sequence joins TRBV5-5 and TRBJ1-3; 9 bases map to TRBD1. The V and J ends lost 0 bases and 4 bases, in that order; junction bases with no gene match: 2. Per germline, CDR1 SGHKS and CDR2 YYEKEE (reference sequence). The CDR3 is made up of 15 amino acids. The chain's CDR3 is CASSLEGTGGNTIYF. The CDR3 DNA reads TGTGCCAGCAGCTTGGAAGGGACAGGGGGAAACACCATATATTTT.

The chain couples TRBV4-3 to TRBJ2-1; either TRBD1 or TRBD2 may fit D (6 bases each). This CDR3 is built from 15 residues. V gave up 4 bases and J gave up 7 bases, with 17 bases separating them. Germline V lookup: CDR1 LGHNA, CDR2 YSLEER. The CDR3 loop is CASSLEGGRVNEQFF. CDR3 nucleotides: TGCGCCAGCAGCCTCGAGGGGGGCAGGGTGAATGAGCAGTTCTTC.

V is TRBV9 and J is TRBJ2-5; 13 bases map to TRBD2. Trimming removed 3 bases from V and 1 base from J; junction bases left unmatched: 3. CDR3 length: 16 amino acids. Per the germline V gene, CDR1 is SGDLS and CDR2 is YYNGEE. In DNA, the CDR3 is TGTGCCAGCAGCGCCCGACTAGCGGGAGGCCAAGAGACCCAGTACTTC. It yields the protein CASSARLAGGQETQYF. Supplemented by reference TRBV9 and TRBJ2-5, the full variable domain reads DSGVTQTPKHLITATGQRVTLRCSPRSGDLSVYWYQQSLDQGLQFLIQYYNGEERAKGNILERFSAQQFPDLHSELNLSSLELGDSALYFCASSARLAGGQETQYFGPGTRLLVL.

In the case of this clone: The sample carries other DNA sequences with the same CDR3. The CDR3 nucleotides are TGTGCCAGCAGTTACTCGATCAGGGGCACTGAAGCTTTCTTT. Its protein product is CASSYSIRGTEAFF. The chain is built from TRBV6-5 and TRBJ1-1; the D gene is possibly TRBD1 (6 bases). V was cut by 0 bases and J by 4 bases, with 9 bases left in between. This CDR3 is built from 14 residues. Germline V gene data show CDR1 as MNHEY and CDR2 as SVGAGI.

The CDR3 DNA is TGTGCCAGCAGTTACTCTCGTCCTGGCAGATATCAGCCCCAGCATTTT. Translated: CASSYSRPGRYQPQHF. The chain links TRBV6-5 to TRBJ1-5; D is unresolved. V lost 0 bases, J lost 5 bases, and 14 bases lay in between. Germline lookup yields CDR1 MNHEY and CDR2 SVGAGI. CDR3 size: 16 residues.

The gene calls are TRBV19 and TRBJ2-1; 8 bases are shared with TRBD2. The ends lost 3 bases at V and 9 bases at J; junction bases unmatched: 7. The germline CDR1 and CDR2 sequences are LNHDA and SQIVND (reference sequence). CDR3 length: 14 amino acids. CDR3 nucleotide sequence: TGTGCCAGTAGTATTAGGTTGAGCGGGGGTGAGCAGTTCTTC. This gives the protein CASSIRLSGGEQFF.

The V gene is TRBV14, the J gene TRBJ2-1, with 10 bases that match TRBD1. The CDR3 totals 17 residues. V lost 2 bases to trimming and J lost 1 base; unmatched junction nucleotides: 5. Germline loops: CDR1 SGHDN, CDR2 FVKESK. CDR3 protein: CASSQRDRGRSYNEQFF. The CDR3 DNA sequence: TGTGCCAGCAGCCAACGGGACAGGGGTCGTTCCTACAATGAGCAGTTCTTC.

Notes on this clone: The same CDR3 can be traced to other DNA sequences in this sample. The chain is built from TRBV9 and TRBJ1-5; D possibly corresponds to TRBD1 (5 bases). From germline, CDR1 is SGDLS and CDR2 YYNGEE. The CDR3 is 13 amino acids. Trimming stripped 2 bases from V and 4 bases from J, with 7 bases between. Here the CDR3 reads CASSVWGNQPQHF. DNA for the CDR3: TGTGCCAGCAGCGTGTGGGGGAATCAGCCCCAGCATTTT.

J is TRBJ1-5 and V is TRBV19; 7 positions agree with TRBD1. CDR3 length: 14 amino acids. CDR1 is LNHDA, CDR2 SQIVND, per germline (reference sequence). V gave up 1 base and J gave up 7 bases; unmatched junction bases: 4. The CDR3 spells CASSIGAGGQPQHF. DNA for the CDR3: TGTGCCAGTAGTATAGGCGCAGGGGGACAGCCCCAGCATTTT.

The genes are TRBV7-2 and TRBJ2-1; D is unresolved. The CDR3 is 15 residues long. V was trimmed by 3 bases and J by 2 bases, leaving 11 bases between them. Germline CDR1 SGHTA, CDR2 FQGNSA. The CDR3 reads CASSFFPGPYNEQFF. In nucleotides, the CDR3 is TGTGCCAGCAGCTTTTTCCCCGGCCCCTACAATGAGCAGTTCTTC.

The chain has TRBV29-1 and TRBJ1-5, with unresolved D. V shed 4 bases and J shed 5 bases, with 6 bases lying between them. The CDR3 contains 11 residues. Per the germline V gene, CDR1 is SQVTM and CDR2 is ANQGSEA. CDR3 nucleotides: TGCAGCGTTGGGTGGGATCAGCCCCAGCATTTT. It specifies CSVGWDQPQHF. Filled out from reference TRBV29-1 and TRBJ1-5, the complete variable domain reads SAVISQKPSRDICQRGTSLTIQCQVDSQVTMMFWYRQQPGQSLTLIATANQGSEATYESGFVIDKFPISRPNLTFSTLTVSNMSPEDSSIYLCSVGWDQPQHFGDGTRLSIL.

V is TRBV27 and J is TRBJ1-5; 9 nucleotides align to TRBD1. This CDR3 has 17 amino acids. CDR1 and CDR2 from the germline V gene are MNHEY and SMNVEV (reference sequence). The trim removed 0 bases at V and 2 bases at J, leaving 5 bases unmatched. The CDR3: CASSLSSRTGGNQPQHF. DNA for the CDR3: TGTGCCAGCAGTTTATCTTCAAGGACAGGGGGCAATCAGCCCCAGCATTTT.

This chain joins TRBV7-2 and TRBJ2-2; 7 nucleotides line up with TRBD1. There are 14 residues in the CDR3. V gave up 6 bases and J gave up 7 bases; unmatched junction bases: 8. The germline gives CDR1 SGHTA, CDR2 FQGNSA. CDR3 nucleotide sequence: TGTGCCAGCAGTAGGGGGACAGTTGGCGGGGAGCTGTTTTTT. Translating gives CASSRGTVGGELFF. The whole variable domain, remainder taken from reference TRBV7-2 and TRBJ2-2, is GAGVSQSPSNKVTEKGKDVELRCDPISGHTALYWYRQSLGQGLEFLIYFQGNSAPDKSGLPSDRFSAERTGGSVSTLTIQRTQQEDSAVYLCASSRGTVGGELFFGEGSRLTVL.